This TCR beta chain was found in a study of shared clonotypes between healthy human individuals. Points from the study as a whole: The study's rarefaction showed incomplete sorted-subset sequencing despite large depth.

Assay used: immunoSEQ multiplex PCR; TCRdb lists only in-frame clones, some missing. Among about 590,000 clones, 95% were seen once, and the ten largest hold approximately 0.1%. As for this clone: Its antigen is still unknown.

Naive CD8 cells were CD45RO-negative, positively selected for CCR7, excluding terminally differentiated effector memory CD45RA+ cells. Nashville, Tennessee was home to all donors, each a Caucasian adult. V lost 1 base, J lost 1 base, and 19 bases lay in between. The V gene's germline CDR1 is SEHNR and CDR2 FQNEAQ (reference sequence). The CDR3 has 19 amino acids. The sequence was collected from a woman aged 30 to 39 in good health. The rearrangement uses TRBV7-9 and TRBJ2-2, with D unclear. The sample taken for sequencing was naive CD8+ T cells sorted from blood. DNA of the CDR3: TGTGCCAGCAGCTTAGGGGTTGGATTTGGATCGGGGAACACCGGGGAGCTGTTTTTT. Amino acid sequence: CASSLGVGFGSGNTGELFF.